What follows describes a single T cell receptor beta chain. Its antigen is not identified. The data stem from a study of immune cell composition in non-small cell lung cancer. Study overall: Histologic subtype was mainly adenocarcinoma or squamous cell carcinoma.

The CDR3 runs to 15 residues. V was pared by 0 bases and J by 1 base, with 10 bases between. Germline CDR1 reads SGHVS; CDR2 reads FNYEAQ. Regarding the study as a whole: Adenocarcinomas with higher top tumour-associated clone frequency had more reactive TILs. Lung squamous cell carcinoma tumours had significantly higher top 10 clone scores and productive clonality than lung adenocarcinoma.

Genomic DNA came from frozen unsorted single-cell suspensions. Profiling relied on immunoSEQ multiplex PCR, and the TCRdb table lists in-frame clones only, not all of them. The table lists 13,000 to 15,000 clones, 81% of them singletons, with roughly 11% in the top ten. The chain joins TRBV7-6 to TRBJ2-7; D possibly corresponds to TRBD1 (5 bases). The TCR sequence derives from a human donor with non-small cell lung cancer. Sample: lung tumor tissue. The CDR3 coding sequence is TGTGCCAGCAGCTTAGCACAAGACAGTTCCTACGAGCAGTACTTC. It yields the protein CASSLAQDSSYEQYF.